The 22 T cell receptor beta chains below were found in one sample sequenced in a study of response to subunit inactivated influenza vaccine. One entry per CDR3 protein, called by TCRdb with MiXCR from the RT-PCR reads. The table shows roughly 500,000 distinct CDR3 sequences, with approximately 22% occurring only once. This sample was also put to use in a study of T cells expressing NK-cell markers. Turning to that study: The cDNA for TCR beta came from 5'RACE template switching with UMIs.

The sample was CD4+ T cells sorted from PBMCs, taken about 11 days after vaccination. The source of these receptors is a man between 50 and 59 years old who received an inactivated influenza vaccine.

The rearrangement links TRBV29-1 to TRBJ2-1; TRBD2 might be the D (6 bases). Per the germline V gene, CDR1 is SQVTM and CDR2 is ANQGSEA. V was pared by 7 bases and J by 0 bases, with 13 bases between. The CDR3 is made up of 14 amino acids. CDR3 bases: TGCAGCGGGAGGGGCACGAGCTCCTACAATGAGCAGTTCTTC. Translation gives CSGRGTSSYNEQFF.

Only a few counts were recorded for this clonotype. The V call is TRBV5-6, the J call TRBJ1-1; D gene unclear. V was shortened by 4 bases and J by 5 bases, with 24 bases between the two germline ends. The CDR3 covers 17 residues. Germline-derived CDR1 and CDR2 are SGHDT and YYEEEE. CDR3 amino acids: CASSPSAGSPISTEAFF. The CDR3 nucleotides are TGTGCCAGCAGCCCGAGTGCGGGGTCCCCCATCAGTACTGAAGCTTTCTTT.

The V gene is TRBV6-2 or TRBV6-3, the J gene TRBJ2-1; either TRBD1 or TRBD2 may supply D (5 bases each). CDR3 length: 15 residues. Per germline, CDR1 MNHEY and CDR2 SVGEGT. The V end lost 6 bases, the J end lost 5 bases, and 17 bases lay between the germline ends. CDR3 region: CASSSPGRLNNEQFF. CDR3 sequence (DNA): TGTGCCAGCAGCTCCCCGGGACGACTAAACAATGAGCAGTTCTTC.

This sequence joins TRBV10-3 and TRBJ2-3; the D gene is possibly TRBD2 (6 bases). Germline V gene sequence: CDR1 ENHRY, CDR2 SYGVKD. The CDR3 is 13 amino acids. Trimming stripped 6 bases from V and 2 bases from J, with 9 bases between. In DNA form, the CDR3 reads TGTGCCATCAGCCGGGAGAACACAGATACGCAGTATTTT. Residues: CAISRENTDTQYF.

The V gene is TRBV10-3, the J gene TRBJ2-7; D unresolved. CDR1 ENHRY and CDR2 SYGVKD come from the germline V gene. Trimming pared 2 bases from V and 5 bases from J, leaving 10 bases between. The CDR3 is 13 residues long. Here the CDR3 DNA reads TGTGCCATCAGTGAGCCCACTCCCCACGAGCAGTACTTC. Translated: CAISEPTPHEQYF.

In its sample, this clonotype was seen a few times. This chain links TRBV10-3 with TRBJ2-5; the D is unclear. The CDR3 has 14 amino acids. Germline CDR1 and CDR2: ENHRY and SYGVKD. V lost 4 bases and J lost 2, with 11 bases in between. CDR3 residues: CAISARGEQETQYF. The CDR3 nucleotides are TGTGCCATCAGTGCCCGTGGGGAACAAGAGACCCAGTACTTC.

This clonotype was detected only a few times. The chain recombines TRBV7-2 with TRBJ2-5, with 9 bases lining up with TRBD1. Germline loops: CDR1 SGHTA, CDR2 FQGNSA. V was clipped by 3 bases and J by 6 bases; unmatched bases: 8. The CDR3 length is 15 residues. The CDR3 sequence is CASSFQGTGLQTQYF. DNA for the CDR3: TGTGCCAGCAGCTTCCAAGGGACAGGGTTACAGACCCAGTACTTC. The whole variable domain, remainder taken from reference TRBV7-2 and TRBJ2-5, is GAGVSQSPSNKVTEKGKDVELRCDPISGHTALYWYRQSLGQGLEFLIYFQGNSAPDKSGLPSDRFSAERTGGSVSTLTIQRTQQEDSAVYLCASSFQGTGLQTQYFGPGTRLLVL.

This clonotype has just a few counts. The CDR3 DNA reads as TGTGCCAGCAGCCAAGATCTCGCGGGAGTATCCGGGGAGCTGTTTTTT. Protein sequence: CASSQDLAGVSGELFF. V usage is TRBV3-1 and J usage is TRBJ2-2, with 7 bases matching TRBD2. The CDR3 covers 16 residues. The trim removed 0 bases at V and 6 bases at J, leaving 7 bases unmatched. Per germline, CDR1 LGHDT and CDR2 YNNKEL (reference sequence).

This clonotype occurred a few times. The chain is built from TRBV15 and TRBJ2-4, with D possibly matching TRBD1 (6 bases). The CDR3 totals 15 residues. V was clipped by 1 base and J by 1 base, with 8 bases between them. Per the germline V gene, CDR1 is LNHNV and CDR2 is YYDKDF (reference sequence). This chain's CDR3 is CATSRAQGAKNIQYF. DNA of the CDR3: TGTGCCACCAGCAGAGCCCAGGGGGCCAAAAACATTCAGTACTTC.

The V call is TRBV20-1, the J call TRBJ1-2, with D possibly TRBD1 on 6 matching bases. Germline assignment: CDR1 DFQATT and CDR2 SNEGSKA (reference sequence). V was cut by 0 bases and J by 7 bases, with 15 bases left in between. This CDR3 contains 14 residues. The CDR3 nucleotides are TGCAGTGCTAGAGATGGGGCAGGGGTCGCTGGCTACACCTTC. The encoded protein is CSARDGAGVAGYTF.

The rearrangement uses TRBV9 and TRBJ2-5; D could derive from TRBD1 or TRBD2 (6 bases each). CDR3 length: 16 amino acids. V was pared by 3 bases and J by 2 bases, with 17 bases between. In germline, CDR1 is SGDLS, CDR2 YYNGEE. This CDR3 is CASSARQEGFQETQYF. DNA for the CDR3: TGTGCCAGCAGCGCCAGACAGGAGGGGTTTCAAGAGACCCAGTACTTC.

This chain connects TRBV20-1 to TRBJ2-5, with no clear D. CDR3 length: 13 amino acids. V was pared by 5 bases and J by 1 base, with 11 bases between. Germline CDR1 and CDR2: DFQATT and SNEGSKA (reference sequence). In DNA, the CDR3 is TGCAGTGCTTTTTTCAGGTTCCAAGAGACCCAGTACTTC. Its protein product is CSAFFRFQETQYF.

The J gene is TRBJ1-6, the V gene TRBV7-4, with D possibly matching TRBD1 (5 bases). The CDR3 runs 18 residues. Germline assignment: CDR1 SGHVT and CDR2 SQSDAQ. The V end lost 3 bases, the J end lost 6 bases, and 21 bases lay between the germline ends. CDR3 in DNA: TGTGCCAGCAGCTTCGGTAGGGGCAGTCGGGGACTTAATTCACCCCTCCACTTT. It is translated as CASSFGRGSRGLNSPLHF.

This clonotype was counted only a few times. The chain is built from TRBV20-1 and TRBJ2-2; no reliable D call. The germline V and J ends were trimmed by 0 bases and 4 bases, with 12 bases remaining between them. CDR1 is DFQATT, CDR2 SNEGSKA, per germline (reference sequence). CDR3 length equals 15 residues. The CDR3 DNA follows: TGCAGTGCTAGAGATCTGCAAGTTTCCACCGGGGAGCTGTTTTTT. Protein product: CSARDLQVSTGELFF.

This clonotype turned up a few times. Here the CDR3 DNA reads TGTGCCAGCAGCCGTACAGGGGCAAGCACAGATACGCAGTATTTT. Translating gives CASSRTGASTDTQYF. The chain recombines TRBV28 with TRBJ2-3; 7 nucleotides agree with TRBD1. The CDR3 has 15 residues. CDR1 and CDR2 (germline): MDHEN, SYDVKM. Trimming at V came to 6 bases and at J to 0 bases, leaving 6 bases not matched to a gene.

This rearrangement joins TRBV5-1 to TRBJ1-1, with D unclear. Trimming shortened V by 2 bases and J by 0 bases, and 11 bases separated the two germline ends. There are 15 residues in the CDR3. Germline V gives CDR1 SGHRS, CDR2 YFSETQ. CDR3 DNA sequence: TGCGCCAGCAGCTTTTTCTCCTCGGTGAACACTGAAGCTTTCTTT. Translating gives CASSFFSSVNTEAFF. The whole variable domain, remainder taken from reference TRBV5-1 and TRBJ1-1, is KAGVTQTPRYLIKTRGQQVTLSCSPISGHRSVSWYQQTPGQGLQFLFEYFSETQRNKGNFPGRFSGRQFSNSRSEMNVSTLELGDSALYLCASSFFSSVNTEAFFGQGTRLTVV.

The chain employs TRBV4-3 and TRBJ2-7; the match to TRBD1 covers 7 bases. Germline loops: CDR1 LGHNA, CDR2 YSLEER. Trimming took 3 bases from V and 2 from J; bases not matched to a gene: 1. The CDR3 loop spans 13 amino acids. As DNA, the CDR3 is TGCGCCAGCAGCCAGGACAGGACCTACGAGCAGTACTTC. It translates to CASSQDRTYEQYF.

This clonotype was counted between two and nine times. The chain has TRBV2 and TRBJ1-2, with D uncertain. V was clipped by 3 bases and J by 0 bases, with 5 bases between them. Per germline, CDR1 SNHLY and CDR2 FYNNEI. This CDR3 has 13 amino acids. The CDR3 here is CASSDSPNYGYTF. DNA for the CDR3: TGTGCCAGCAGTGATTCACCTAACTATGGCTACACCTTC.

The chain employs TRBV20-1 and TRBJ2-7, with TRBD2 as a possible D gene (6 bases). In germline, CDR1 is DFQATT, CDR2 SNEGSKA (reference sequence). CDR3 length: 12 amino acids. V lost 7 bases, J lost 3 bases, and 13 bases lay in between. CDR3 coding DNA: TGCAGTGGCGCGGGACTCAACTACGAGCAGTACTTC. Translating gives CSGAGLNYEQYF.

J is TRBJ2-3 and V is TRBV10-2, with 8 bases aligning to TRBD2. The V gene's germline CDR1 is WSHSY and CDR2 SAAADI. V gave up 3 bases and J gave up 6 bases; unmatched junction bases: 8. This CDR3 is 15 amino acids long. The CDR3 sequence: CASSDPGGGRDTQYF. CDR3 nucleotides: TGCGCCAGCAGTGACCCCGGGGGGGGGCGGGATACGCAGTATTTT.

This clonotype has ten or more counts. The rearrangement links TRBV3-1 to TRBJ2-2; D not resolved. V was cut by 6 bases and J by 7 bases, with 9 bases left in between. The CDR3 totals 12 residues. In germline, CDR1 is LGHDT, CDR2 YNNKEL (reference sequence). The CDR3 region is CASSLYGGELFF. The CDR3 region has the DNA TGTGCCAGCAGTCTCTACGGCGGGGAGCTGTTTTTT.

V gene TRBV3-1 combines with J gene TRBJ1-5; a weak D match, TRBD1 (5 bases). Germline V CDR1 and CDR2: LGHDT, YNNKEL (reference sequence). This CDR3 has 15 amino acids. Trimming took off 1 base at V and 6 bases at J, with 13 bases between the two ends. The CDR3 region is CASSQGGLGSQPQHF. Written as DNA, the CDR3 is TGTGCCAGCAGCCAAGGGGGGTTGGGGAGTCAGCCCCAGCATTTT. The full variable domain, completed using reference TRBV3-1 and TRBJ1-5, is DTAVSQTPKYLVTQMGNDKSIKCEQNLGHDTMYWYKQDSKKFLKIMFSYNNKELIINETVPNRFSPKSPDKAHLNLHINSLELGDSAVYFCASSQGGLGSQPQHFGDGTRLSIL.